Listed below are T cell receptor beta chains from one sample, sequenced in a study of blood T cell repertoires in COVID-19. Clones were read by immunoSEQ multiplex PCR, and TCRdb kept only the in-frame ones, dropping some. The repertoire holds 60,000 to 65,000 clones, with around 85% as singletons. The sample was peripheral blood. The receptors come from a man in his 60s with acute or convalescent COVID-19. Each CDR3 is given with its conserved first and last residue. A D gene is named only where the DNA matches it firmly. Not every row has a clone size; where given, it reads once, few, many or a size class.

j_gene: TRBJ1-4
abundance: -
v_gene: TRBV19
d_gene: TRBD1
CDR3nt: TGTGCCAGTAGTACCGGGACAGGGGTTGAAAAACTGTTTTTT
CDR3aa: CASSTGTGVEKLFF

j_gene: TRBJ2-3
abundance: -
v_gene: TRBV3-1/TRBV3-2
d_gene: TRBD2
CDR3nt: TGTGCCAGCAGTCCCCGACTAGCGGGAGTGGCGGATACGCAGTATTTT
CDR3aa: CASSPRLAGVADTQYF

j_gene: TRBJ1-2
abundance: -
v_gene: TRBV7-6
d_gene: TRBD1
CDR3nt: TGTGCCAGCAGCTTAGCCGGACAGGGAAACTATGGCTACACCTTC
CDR3aa: CASSLAGQGNYGYTF

j_gene: TRBJ2-7
abundance: many
v_gene: TRBV11-2
d_gene: TRBD2
CDR3nt: TGTGCCAGCAGCCTCACGGGGGGCGAGCAGTACTTC
CDR3aa: CASSLTGGEQYF

j_gene: TRBJ2-1
abundance: -
v_gene: TRBV10-3
d_gene: -
CDR3nt: TGTGCCATCAGTGAGGGCAGAACGAATGAGCAGTTCTTC
CDR3aa: CAISEGRTNEQFF

j_gene: TRBJ1-6
abundance: -
v_gene: TRBV27
d_gene: -
CDR3nt: TGTGCCAGCAGTTTATTCAGGGCCGAAAATTCACCCCTCCACTTT
CDR3aa: CASSLFRAENSPLHF

j_gene: TRBJ2-5
abundance: -
v_gene: TRBV29-1
d_gene: -
CDR3nt: TGCAGCGTTGAGCTGGGAGAGGGTTGGGAGACCCAGTACTTC
CDR3aa: CSVELGEGWETQYF

j_gene: TRBJ2-7
abundance: -
v_gene: TRBV19
d_gene: TRBD2
CDR3nt: TGTGCCAGTAGTCAGCGGGACGGCAGATACTCCTACGAGCAGTACTTC
CDR3aa: CASSQRDGRYSYEQYF

j_gene: TRBJ1-4
abundance: -
v_gene: TRBV2
d_gene: -
CDR3nt: TGTGCCAGCAGTGAAGCGGGCAGGGTTGGAAAACTGTTTTTT
CDR3aa: CASSEAGRVGKLFF

j_gene: TRBJ2-1
abundance: -
v_gene: TRBV11-2
d_gene: TRBD2
CDR3nt: TGTGCCAGCAGACACACCGGGACTAGCGGATACAATGAGCAGTTCTTC
CDR3aa: CASRHTGTSGYNEQFF

j_gene: TRBJ2-7
abundance: -
v_gene: TRBV5-1
d_gene: -
CDR3nt: TGCGCCAGCAGCTTGATCACCGGTACGGTTTCCTCCTACGAGCAGTACTTC
CDR3aa: CASSLITGTVSSYEQYF

j_gene: TRBJ2-7
abundance: few
v_gene: TRBV13
d_gene: -
CDR3nt: TGTGCCAGCAGCTTAGTCGGACAAACCTACGAGCAGTACTTC
CDR3aa: CASSLVGQTYEQYF

j_gene: TRBJ2-2
abundance: once
v_gene: TRBV10-1
d_gene: TRBD2
CDR3nt: TGCGCCAGCGGAGGCCCCGGGACTAGTCGACCCGGGGAGCTGTTTTTT
CDR3aa: CASGGPGTSRPGELFF

j_gene: TRBJ2-7
abundance: -
v_gene: TRBV19
d_gene: TRBD1
CDR3nt: TGTGCCAGTAGTAACTCGGGTCCCACGACAGGGGCAACCTACGAGCAGTACTTC
CDR3aa: CASSNSGPTTGATYEQYF

j_gene: TRBJ2-1
abundance: -
v_gene: TRBV5-6
d_gene: -
CDR3nt: TGTGCCAGCAGCCCCCGGGCCCTCCGGGCATGGAGGGATGAGCAGTTCTTC
CDR3aa: CASSPRALRAWRDEQFF

j_gene: TRBJ2-2
abundance: once
v_gene: TRBV6-5
d_gene: TRBD1
CDR3nt: TGTGCCAGCAGAGCAAGGGGGCTAGGCACCGGGGAGCTGTTTTTT
CDR3aa: CASRARGLGTGELFF

j_gene: TRBJ2-1
abundance: -
v_gene: TRBV28
d_gene: TRBD1
CDR3nt: TGTGCCAGCAGCAGACAGGGGGTTTACAATGAGCAGTTCTTC
CDR3aa: CASSRQGVYNEQFF

j_gene: TRBJ1-3
abundance: -
v_gene: TRBV5-1
d_gene: -
CDR3nt: TGCGCCAGCAGCTGGAGGGCTGACTACTCTGGAAACACCATATATTTT
CDR3aa: CASSWRADYSGNTIYF

j_gene: TRBJ2-7
abundance: -
v_gene: TRBV6-6
d_gene: TRBD2
CDR3nt: TGTGCCAGCAGACCTAGGGGGACTAGCGGGATAAACGAGCAGTACTTC
CDR3aa: CASRPRGTSGINEQYF

j_gene: TRBJ2-2
abundance: -
v_gene: TRBV18
d_gene: -
CDR3nt: TGTGCCAGCTCACCACGGCTGAACACCGGGGAGCTGTTTTTT
CDR3aa: CASSPRLNTGELFF

j_gene: TRBJ1-2
abundance: -
v_gene: TRBV2
d_gene: TRBD1
CDR3nt: TGTGCCAGCGGAGGACAGGCCCCTGTGGGGTACGGCTACACCTTC
CDR3aa: CASGGQAPVGYGYTF

j_gene: TRBJ2-3
abundance: -
v_gene: TRBV2
d_gene: TRBD1
CDR3nt: TGTGCCAGCAGTAACGACAGGGGGACAGATACGCAGTATTTT
CDR3aa: CASSNDRGTDTQYF

j_gene: TRBJ1-1
abundance: -
v_gene: TRBV6-6
d_gene: -
CDR3nt: TGTGCCAGCAGTTACTCGACCAGGGGCGCTGAAGCTTTCTTT
CDR3aa: CASSYSTRGAEAFF

j_gene: TRBJ2-1
abundance: -
v_gene: TRBV6-4
d_gene: TRBD2
CDR3nt: TGTGCCAGCAGCCGTCTAGCGGCACTCTCCTACAATGAGCAGTTCTTC
CDR3aa: CASSRLAALSYNEQFF

j_gene: TRBJ2-7
abundance: once
v_gene: TRBV4-2
d_gene: TRBD2
CDR3nt: TGTGCCAGCAGCCATCAGGACTATACTAGCGGGAGAGGGAGGGGGTTCGAGCAGTACTTC
CDR3aa: CASSHQDYTSGRGRGFEQYF

j_gene: TRBJ2-7
abundance: -
v_gene: TRBV23-1
d_gene: -
CDR3nt: TGCGCCAGCAGTCAATCGGGAAAGGGGTCGTCCTACGAGCAGTACTTC
CDR3aa: CASSQSGKGSSYEQYF

j_gene: TRBJ2-7
abundance: -
v_gene: TRBV27
d_gene: -
CDR3nt: TGTGCCAGCAAATTAGCGGCAGCGCACGAGCAGTACTTC
CDR3aa: CASKLAAAHEQYF

j_gene: TRBJ1-2
abundance: few
v_gene: TRBV7-9
d_gene: -
CDR3nt: TGTGCCAGCAGCTTAGCGCGGGACTATGGCTACACCTTC
CDR3aa: CASSLARDYGYTF

j_gene: TRBJ2-5
abundance: few
v_gene: TRBV7-9
d_gene: -
CDR3nt: TGTGCCAGCACCAAAACCGACGGGGAAGAGACCCAGTACTTC
CDR3aa: CASTKTDGEETQYF

j_gene: TRBJ2-7
abundance: -
v_gene: TRBV4-2
d_gene: -
CDR3nt: TGTGCCAGCAGTCCTAGAACAACCCGTCCCGGCGAGCAGTACTTC
CDR3aa: CASSPRTTRPGEQYF

j_gene: TRBJ2-3
abundance: -
v_gene: TRBV10-1
d_gene: -
CDR3nt: TGCGCCAGCAGTGAGTCGAGCGGTCCCACAGATACGCAGTATTTT
CDR3aa: CASSESSGPTDTQYF

j_gene: TRBJ1-3
abundance: -
v_gene: TRBV7-9
d_gene: -
CDR3nt: TGTGCCAGCAGCTTAGATACTAGAAACACCATATATTTT
CDR3aa: CASSLDTRNTIYF

j_gene: TRBJ1-6
abundance: -
v_gene: TRBV6-2/TRBV6-3
d_gene: TRBD1
CDR3nt: TGTGCCAGCAGTGCTCCGGGACAGGGGAATTCACCCCTCCACTTT
CDR3aa: CASSAPGQGNSPLHF

j_gene: TRBJ1-1
abundance: -
v_gene: TRBV2
d_gene: TRBD1
CDR3nt: TGTGCCAGCAGCCGGCAGGGGGCCGGGAAAACTGAAGCTTTCTTT
CDR3aa: CASSRQGAGKTEAFF

j_gene: TRBJ2-7
abundance: -
v_gene: TRBV5-1
d_gene: TRBD2
CDR3nt: TGCGCCAGCAGCCCCTACTTAGCGGGAGGGACCTACGAGCAGTACTTC
CDR3aa: CASSPYLAGGTYEQYF

j_gene: TRBJ1-1
abundance: -
v_gene: TRBV6-6
d_gene: -
CDR3nt: TGTGCCAGCAGTTACACAGGGATAGCTTTCTTT
CDR3aa: CASSYTGIAFF

j_gene: TRBJ2-1
abundance: -
v_gene: TRBV29-1
d_gene: TRBD1
CDR3nt: TGCAGCGCCGAACCCGGACAGGGAAATGAGCAGTTCTTC
CDR3aa: CSAEPGQGNEQFF

j_gene: TRBJ2-1
abundance: -
v_gene: TRBV6-5
d_gene: TRBD2
CDR3nt: TGTGCCAGCAGTTGGGGACTAGCGGGACCCGAATCGGTGCAGTTCTTC
CDR3aa: CASSWGLAGPESVQFF

j_gene: TRBJ2-3
abundance: -
v_gene: TRBV9
d_gene: TRBD1
CDR3nt: TGTGCCAGCAGCCAAGGGGGGACAGGAGGGCTCGCGCAGTATTTT
CDR3aa: CASSQGGTGGLAQYF